This T cell receptor (beta chain) came from a study of T cell responses to AZD1222 COVID-19 vaccine. Study-wide results and limits: The study reported that nearly half of spike-specific TCRs target unmutated variant regions. Elevations in Spike-specific TCR breadth and depth followed administration of two AZD1222 doses.

The CDR3 consists of 13 residues. Germline V lookup: CDR1 LNHDA, CDR2 SQIVND (reference sequence). Trimming removed 8 bases from V and 4 bases from J; junction bases left unmatched: 8. For this clone: Its antigen is not known.

The method was immunoSEQ multiplex PCR; TCRdb's version includes in-frame clones alone and lacks a portion of them. This table holds 150,000 to 200,000 clones, around 90% found once. This rearrangement joins TRBV19 to TRBJ2-7, with TRBD2 matching over 7 bases. This sample comprised peripheral blood, obtained 28 days after the second dose of the MenACWY control vaccine. The clonotype comes from an adult who received the MenACWY meningococcal vaccine as a control. In DNA form, the CDR3 reads TGTGCCAGTGGCTCTAGCGGACCGTACGAGCAGTACTTC. Amino acid sequence: CASGSSGPYEQYF.